This T cell receptor (beta chain) was captured in a study of graft-versus-host responses after intestinal transplantation. Method: immunoSEQ multiplex PCR; TCRdb's copy keeps in-frame clones and lacks some. The table includes about 71,000 clones, about 94% detected once. This clone occurred a few times. Its antigen is not known. The V and J ends lost 5 bases and 3 bases respectively, with 17 bases between them. The CDR3 has 15 residues. Germline CDR1 and CDR2: LNHDA and SQIVND (reference sequence). The sequence was obtained from a human donor who received an intestinal transplant. The J gene is TRBJ2-7, the V gene TRBV19; D is perhaps TRBD1 or TRBD2 (5 bases each). The sequencing here drew on unstimulated CD8+ T cells sorted from spleen or lymph node cells, taken before intestinal transplant. In nucleotides, the CDR3 is TGTGCCAGTAGTTGGGATGGGACGGCCGGCTACGAGCAGTACTTC. This encodes CASSWDGTAGYEQYF.